Listed below are T cell receptor beta chains from one sample, sequenced in a study of T cell repertoires in cytomegalovirus infection. TCRdb reprocessed the reads via MiXCR and lists one record per CDR3 protein. The sample has approximately 750,000 distinct CDR3 sequences, 35% to 40% seen once; the top ten hold around 2.6%. Material for sequencing was PBMCs. The receptors here all came from a human donor in good health (CMV status not recorded). Some clones in this sample may be carry-over from other donors' samples. The CDR3 runs from the conserved cysteine through the conserved F or W. D genes are given only for firm matches. Only some rows state a clone size, as once, few, many or a class for expanded clones.

abundance,d_gene,v_gene,j_gene,CDR3nt,CDR3aa
few,NA,TRBV7-2,TRBJ2-5,TGTGCCAGCAGCATTAGGACAGAAGAGACCCAGTACTTC,CASSIRTEETQYF
NA,NA,TRBV14,TRBJ1-2,TGTGCCAGCAGCCAAGGGGCAAGAGATGGCTACACCTTC,CASSQGARDGYTF
many,TRBD1,TRBV27,TRBJ2-7,TGTGCCAGCAGTCCGGCCGGGACAGGCCCCTACGAGCAGTACTTC,CASSPAGTGPYEQYF
NA,TRBD2,TRBV5-5,TRBJ2-5,TGTGCCAGCAGCGGTGTAGCGGGGTCCCTTGGTCGGAAAGAGACCCAGTACTTC,CASSGVAGSLGRKETQYF
NA,TRBD1,TRBV27,TRBJ1-6,TGTGCCAGCACCAGGACAGGGTCGAATTCACCCCTCCACTTT,CASTRTGSNSPLHF
few,TRBD2,TRBV28,TRBJ2-4,TGTGCCAGCAGTTTATTTGCGGGGGTAAACATTCAGTACTTC,CASSLFAGVNIQYF
many,NA,TRBV7-2,TRBJ2-3,TGTGCCAGCAGCCCTCGGAGGTGGGGGATTAGCACAGATACGCAGTATTTT,CASSPRRWGISTDTQYF
few,NA,TRBV28,TRBJ1-5,TGTGCCAGCACCCCCAACAGGCTAACCCAGCCCCAGCATTTT,CASTPNRLTQPQHF
NA,NA,TRBV12-3/TRBV12-4,TRBJ2-2,TGTGCCAGCAGCCGCACGACATTAACCGGGGAGCTGTTTTTT,CASSRTTLTGELFF
few,TRBD2,TRBV6-1,TRBJ2-7,TGTGCCAGCAGCGCCCTAGCGGGGGGAGATTCCTACGAGCAGTACTTC,CASSALAGGDSYEQYF
NA,NA,TRBV6-5,TRBJ1-1,TGTTCCAGCAGTTGGGATCGGGGCTCGACAGCTTTCTTT,CSSSWDRGSTAFF
few,NA,TRBV7-9,TRBJ1-2,TGTGCCAGCAGGCCGGGGCCGAACTATGGCTACACCTTC,CASRPGPNYGYTF
NA,NA,TRBV11-2,TRBJ2-1,TGTGCCAGCAGCTACCAACAGGATGTCCCCCAGGACAATGAGCAGTTCTTC,CASSYQQDVPQDNEQFF
NA,NA,TRBV9,TRBJ2-2,TGTGCCAGCAGGCCGGGAACTCCCACCGGGGAGCTGTTTTTT,CASRPGTPTGELFF
NA,TRBD1,TRBV6-6,TRBJ1-5,TGTGCCAGCAGGGACAGGGGGGATCAGCCCCAGCATTTT,CASRDRGDQPQHF
many,NA,TRBV27,TRBJ2-1,TGTGCCAGCAGTCCTAGTGAAGGCCGCAATGAGCAGTTCTTC,CASSPSEGRNEQFF
NA,TRBD2,TRBV7-4,TRBJ2-3,TGTGCCAGCAGCTTTCGGACTAGCCGCTTCTCCACAGATACGCAGTATTTT,CASSFRTSRFSTDTQYF
NA,NA,TRBV6-1,TRBJ1-1,TGTGCCAGCAGTGAACAAAGACAGCGGAACACTGAAGCTTTCTTT,CASSEQRQRNTEAFF
NA,NA,TRBV7-4,TRBJ1-2,TGTGCCAGCAGCCGCGGGGGTAACTATTGCTACACCTTC,CASSRGGNYCYTF
NA,TRBD1,TRBV20-1,TRBJ2-7,TGCAGTGCTAGAGATCCAGGACAGGGGTACTACGAGCAGTACTTC,CSARDPGQGYYEQYF
few,NA,TRBV29-1,TRBJ2-2,TGCAGCGTTGGTCGGGACACGAACACCGGGGAGCTGTTTTTT,CSVGRDTNTGELFF
many,NA,TRBV7-2,TRBJ1-4,TGTGCCAGCAGCTTATCGAGGGTACCGGCTAATGAAAAACTGTTTTTT,CASSLSRVPANEKLFF
few,TRBD1,TRBV27,TRBJ1-1,TGTGCCAGCAGAGGGGACAGGGCGACGAACACTGAAGCTTTCTTT,CASRGDRATNTEAFF
few,NA,TRBV27,TRBJ1-5,TGTGCCAGCAGGCCAAGGGCTGTGGGTAGGGATCAGCCCCAGCATTTT,CASRPRAVGRDQPQHF
NA,NA,TRBV24-1,TRBJ1-2,TGTGCCACCAGTGGGGGGGGCTCAGATTGCTACACCTTC,CATSGGGSDCYTF
NA,NA,TRBV4-2,TRBJ2-1,TGTGCCAGCAGCCCAGTTCCCGACTTCTCCTACAATGAGCAGTTCTTC,CASSPVPDFSYNEQFF
NA,TRBD2,TRBV27,TRBJ2-6,TGTGCCAGCAGTTTTTTCTCTAGCGGGGGTGGGTCTGGGGCCAACGTCCTGACTTTC,CASSFFSSGGGSGANVLTF
NA,TRBD1,TRBV24-1,TRBJ2-7,TGTTCCACCAGCAACGGGACAGGGACCGACGAGCAGTACTTC,CSTSNGTGTDEQYF
few,TRBD1,TRBV20-1,TRBJ1-5,TGCAGTGCTAGCGGGGGACAGGGGGATCCCAATAGCAATCAGCCCCAGCATTTT,CSASGGQGDPNSNQPQHF
NA,NA,TRBV7-9,TRBJ2-5,TGTGCCAGCAGCCCCCCGTTCCAAGAGACCCAGTACTTC,CASSPPFQETQYF
NA,NA,TRBV7-9,TRBJ2-1,TGTGCCAGCAGCTTAGCGGGAGCGAGTGAGCAGTTCTTC,CASSLAGASEQFF
NA,TRBD2,TRBV6-5,TRBJ2-2,TGTGCCAGCAGATACCAGCGGGGGGCGACCGGGGAGCTGTTTTTT,CASRYQRGATGELFF
few,NA,TRBV6-5,TRBJ2-3,TGTGCCAGCAGTAACTCCCGGGTTAGCACAGATACGCAGTATTTT,CASSNSRVSTDTQYF
few,TRBD2,TRBV2,TRBJ2-3,TGTGCCAGCACAGGACTAGCGGGAGGAGATACGCAGTATTTT,CASTGLAGGDTQYF
NA,NA,TRBV6-6,TRBJ1-1,TGTGCCAGCAGTAACGGTCCCACTGAAGCTTTCTTT,CASSNGPTEAFF
NA,NA,TRBV12-3/TRBV12-4,TRBJ2-2,TGTGCCAGCAGTGGGATTGACAGGCACACCGGGGAGCTGTTTTTT,CASSGIDRHTGELFF
few,NA,TRBV19,TRBJ1-1,TGTGCCAGTAGCAGACCAGATCGCTTTATCAAATTTAGCACTGAAGCTTTCTTT,CASSRPDRFIKFSTEAFF
NA,TRBD1,TRBV4-1,TRBJ1-3,TGCGCCAGCAGCCAAGATACGGCAGGGGGACGAAACACCATATATTTT,CASSQDTAGGRNTIYF
NA,NA,TRBV12-3/TRBV12-4,TRBJ1-1,TGTAACAGCATCATCGCGACAGGAGGAGCTTTCTTT,CNSIIATGGAFF
NA,TRBD1,TRBV15,TRBJ2-7,TGTGCCACCAGCAGAGATCGGGACAGATACTACGAGCAGTACTTC,CATSRDRDRYYEQYF
NA,TRBD1,TRBV4-1,TRBJ1-5,TGCGCCAGCAGACACCCGACAGGGAGCAATCAGCCCCAGCATTTT,CASRHPTGSNQPQHF
few,TRBD1,TRBV12-3/TRBV12-4,TRBJ2-2,TGTGCCAGCAGCCGGGACAGGGGGTTCAGTGGGGAGCTGTTTTTT,CASSRDRGFSGELFF
NA,NA,TRBV6-2/TRBV6-3,TRBJ1-1,TGTGCCAGCAGTTACCCGGGGCAGTATCGCGAAGCTTTCTTT,CASSYPGQYREAFF
NA,NA,TRBV19,TRBJ2-7,TGTGCCAGTAGTATTGGTCGGGGTAGCGGCTACGAGCAGTACTTC,CASSIGRGSGYEQYF
NA,TRBD2,TRBV12-3/TRBV12-4,TRBJ2-7,TGTGCCAGCAGCTCTGGGGGAGCGGGAGGGCCCTCGCTCGCCTACGAGCAGTACTTC,CASSSGGAGGPSLAYEQYF
NA,NA,TRBV10-3,TRBJ2-7,TGTGCCATCAGTGAGTCGATCAGGTTGGACAGTCTCGCCTACGAGCAGTACTTC,CAISESIRLDSLAYEQYF
few,TRBD1,TRBV28,TRBJ2-2,TGTGCCAGCAGTTTGACAGGGGAGGCCGGGGAGCTGTTTTTT,CASSLTGEAGELFF
NA,NA,TRBV6-1,TRBJ1-1,TGTGCCAGCAGTGAATCCTGGTGGACAGCACCACGAGTGAACACTGAAGCTTTCTTT,CASSESWWTAPRVNTEAFF
NA,TRBD1,TRBV20-1,TRBJ1-6,TGCAGTGCTAGGATCACAGGGGTCTCCTATAATTCACCCCTCCACTTT,CSARITGVSYNSPLHF
few,NA,TRBV20-1,TRBJ2-5,TGCAGTGCCAAAAGGACAGTCCAAGAGACCCAGTACTTC,CSAKRTVQETQYF
few,NA,TRBV9,TRBJ1-4,TGTGCCAGCAGCGTAGATTGGCGGGACGCGAATGAAAAACTGTTTTTT,CASSVDWRDANEKLFF
NA,NA,TRBV5-5,TRBJ2-1,TGTGCCAGCAGCTTGGGAGTACAGAACGAGCAGTTCTTC,CASSLGVQNEQFF
few,NA,TRBV28,TRBJ2-3,TGTGCCAGCAGTTTGCTCACCGACTCCTACACAGATACGCAGTATTTT,CASSLLTDSYTDTQYF